One TCR beta chain is described in this entry. This specimen belongs to a study of cytomegalovirus exposure and HLA in healthy donors. The CDR3 extends over 14 amino acids. In germline, CDR1 is LGHNT, CDR2 FRNRAP. It was with 60 Vbeta and 13 Jbeta primers that the PCR ran. Sequencing was performed with immunoSEQ multiplex PCR; in TCRdb, only in-frame clones are kept and a portion is missing. The sample lists about 140,000 clones; around three quarters were seen once. The chain uses TRBV12-5 and TRBJ1-5, with 9 positions matching TRBD1. This clonotype originated in a man aged 40-49 years in good health and CMV-seropositive. Sample: PBMCs. The CDR3 region has the DNA TGTGTCAGGGCCAGGACAGGGGGCAATCAGCCCCAGCATTTT. As protein: CVRARTGGNQPQHF.